What follows is one T cell receptor beta chain and its context. Its antigen remains undetermined. Within one base of it there is no much larger clone, and no base qualities were kept. The data belong to a study of shared clonotypes between healthy human individuals (dated by TCRdb to 2019 to 2021). Regarding the research as a whole: The cohort included three men and a couple of women between 18 and 49 years of age. Between about 0.8 and 8.9 billion PBMCs per donor were obtained by leukapheresis. For each donor, CD4 naive and CD4 memory were each run on three plates, CD8 naive on two plates, and CD8 memory on one plate. To estimate repertoire size and how much clonotype sharing occurs between individuals, the study deeply sequenced the blood TCR repertoires of five healthy adults. To increase sequencing depth and limit assay-specific biases, TCR repertoire library preparation and sequencing were carried out by different laboratories using diverse techniques. Paper-wide results and their limitations: About 5% of naive CD4, 3.5% of naive CD8, roughly 2.5% of memory CD4, and 0.35% to 0.5% of memory CD8 clonotypes were shared across four donors. Higher generation probabilities were observed for clonotypes shared by all four sorted-subset donors than for non-shared clonotypes. Naive subsets generally had larger estimated clonotype richness than memory subsets. The small number of donors limited the genetic and exposure-history diversity represented. Sampling was restricted to blood, and TCR repertoires in tissues likely differ from the TCR repertoires found in blood. Pairwise subsampling led to the expectation that sequencing depth would affect the degree of clonotype sharing among donors. Even with the large sequencing depth, rarefaction of the sorted-subset datasets indicated that sequencing was incomplete.

CDR1 and CDR2 are drawn from the germline V gene: SNHLY, FYNNEI. The V end loses 4 bases and the J end loses 0 bases, and a stretch of 10 bases separates them. The CDR3 runs 15 residues from the cysteine to the phenylalanine. Left in the record is the CDR3 DNA by itself, 45 bases read in frame from the first base. TCR CDR3 regions were amplified from genomic DNA by multiplex PCR using the deep immunoSEQ assay. Extracted genomic DNA from each cell subset was distributed evenly across all wells of several immunoSEQ 96-well plates, and each plate was treated as a replicate. For sorted subsets, each replicate PCR was loaded with approximately 0.2 ug genomic DNA, equivalent to about 33,000 T cell genomes. Purified libraries were measured with a Qubit 3.0 fluorometer, size-checked on a Bioanalyzer 2100, and measured again with the KAPA Library Quantification kit. Every immunoSEQ 96-well plate was sequenced on a separate single-read 150-cycle Illumina NextSeq 550 flow cell. The original methods were these. Because only junctional sequences without quality scores were contained in the immunoSEQ output, filtering matching that applied to full-length reads could not be performed. Sequences were annotated with PyIR, a Python wrapper for IgBLAST v1.9, using IMGT germline references to assign V/J genes and CDR3. Reads with weak V/J assignments (E-value above 1e-6), missing CDR3, stop codons, out-of-frame junctions, or ambiguous translated residues were removed. V3J clonotypes were defined by identical inferred V gene, J gene, and CDR3 amino acid sequence. To compute the percentage overlap between repertoires, the number of shared unique clonotypes was divided by the size of the smaller repertoire. Repertoire richness was assessed with RTK rarefaction, the Chao1 estimator, and Recon v2.1 estimates of unobserved clonotypes. For all TCRbeta clonotypes obtained by the gDNA method from a handful of donors, generation probabilities were computed with OLGA. As stored in TCRdb, this immuneACCESS dataset retains in-frame rearrangements with V and J assigned. A fraction of the clones does not appear; measured against another copy, unresolved V genes explain less than half of the discrepancy, and the remainder lacks a known reason. V, J and clone size reflect that table, while D and trimming were determined from the DNA. The sample contains around 2,000,000 clones, approximately 94% of them found a single time. About 1.1% of the sample is in the top ten clones.

For the CD8 naive samples, CD45RO-negative cells were positively selected for CCR7, yielding a CD45RA+CCR7+ population from which TemRA cells were excluded. The donors were healthy, HIV-negative adults who had no recently reported acute infections or vaccinations. Every donor was a Caucasian adult living in Nashville, Tennessee, USA. After blood collection by leukapheresis, PBMCs were isolated using Ficoll-Histopaque density gradient centrifugation and then cryopreserved in the vapor phase of liquid nitrogen. Analytical flow cytometry was used to check the purity and quantity of each magnetically sorted T cell population. Genomic DNA was isolated from each sorted fraction and quantified by UV absorbance on a Nanodrop 2000c.

The sample was naive CD8+ T cells sorted from blood. What the cell subset or site label conveys for this sample: CD45RA+CCR7+. The TCR originated in a man aged 18-30 years in good health. The receptor chain draws on TRBV2 and TRBJ2-1; a weak D assignment points to TRBD2 (6 bases agree). The CDR3 protein sequence reads: CASSVAGSSYNEQFF. The DNA sequence is TGTGCCAGCAGTGTGGCGGGGAGCTCCTACAATGAGCAGTTCTTC. When the CDR3 is completed using the reference TRBV2 and TRBJ2-1 genes on either side, the full variable domain is EPEVTQTPSHQVTQMGQEVILRCVPISNHLYFYWYRQILGQKVEFLVSFYNNEISEKSEIFDDQFSVERPDGSNFTLKIRSTKLEDSAMYFCASSVAGSSYNEQFFGPGTRLTVL.